The TCR beta chain described here comes from a study of technical replicates of blood from several donors. Sequencing used immunoSEQ multiplex PCR; TCRdb keeps in-frame clones, though not all of them. This sample has 95,000 or so clones; roughly 95% occur once, and the top ten carry 0.3% to 0.35%. This CDR3 is built from 14 residues. Germline V gives CDR1 SNHLY, CDR2 FYNNEI. V trimming: 4 bases; J trimming: 5 bases; junction bases outside the gene matches: 6. The chain links TRBV2 to TRBJ1-1; 8 bases agree with TRBD1. This receptor was identified in a human donor in good health. Source material: T cells isolated from PBMCs. The CDR3, as DNA: TGTGCCAGCAGTGGACAGGGGAAGAGAACTGAAGCTTTCTTT. As protein: CASSGQGKRTEAFF. The full variable domain, in which reference TRBV2 and TRBJ1-1 provide the parts outside the CDR3, is EPEVTQTPSHQVTQMGQEVILRCVPISNHLYFYWYRQILGQKVEFLVSFYNNEISEKSEIFDDQFSVERPDGSNFTLKIRSTKLEDSAMYFCASSGQGKRTEAFFGQGTRLTVV.